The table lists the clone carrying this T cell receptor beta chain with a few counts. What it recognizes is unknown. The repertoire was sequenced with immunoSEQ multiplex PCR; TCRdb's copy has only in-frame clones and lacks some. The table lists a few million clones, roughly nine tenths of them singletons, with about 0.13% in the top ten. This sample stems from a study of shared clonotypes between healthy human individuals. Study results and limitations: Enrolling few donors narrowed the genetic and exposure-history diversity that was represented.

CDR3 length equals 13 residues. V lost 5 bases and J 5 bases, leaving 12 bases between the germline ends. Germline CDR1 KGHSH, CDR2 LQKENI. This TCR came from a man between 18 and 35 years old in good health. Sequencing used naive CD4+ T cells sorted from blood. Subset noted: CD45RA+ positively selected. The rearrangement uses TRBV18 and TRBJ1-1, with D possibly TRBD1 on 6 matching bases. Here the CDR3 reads CASSSQGGTEAFF. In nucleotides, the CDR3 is TGTGCCAGCTCATCACAGGGCGGGACTGAAGCTTTCTTT.